This entry lists 6 T cell receptor beta chains sequenced from one sample in a study of cytomegalovirus exposure and HLA in healthy donors. 60 Vbeta and 13 Jbeta primers were used in PCR. Only in-frame clones appear in the TCRdb table, and some are missing; sequencing was by immunoSEQ multiplex PCR. The sample carries about 77,000 clones, over 65% recorded once. Sequencing input: PBMCs. The receptors derive from a man aged 40-55 years in good health and CMV-seronegative.

V is TRBV9 and J is TRBJ2-3; the D is unclear. The CDR3 is made up of 14 amino acids. CDR1 and CDR2 (germline): SGDLS, YYNGEE. The V and J ends lost 0 bases and 2 bases respectively, with 7 bases between them. CDR3 DNA sequence: TGTGCCAGCAGCGTAGCTTCTTCCACAGATACGCAGTATTTT. This gives the protein CASSVASSTDTQYF.

The CDR3: CASSIPLADNEQFF. CDR3 nucleotides: TGCGCCAGCAGCATACCACTAGCGGACAATGAGCAGTTCTTC. The J gene is TRBJ2-1, the V gene TRBV5-1, with 8 bases fitting TRBD2. This CDR3 comprises 14 residues. After removal of 4 bases from V and 5 bases from J, the junction contained 5 bases not matched to a gene. The germline CDR1 and CDR2 sequences are SGHRS and YFSETQ. Looking up the rest from reference TRBV5-1 and TRBJ2-1 gives the full variable domain: KAGVTQTPRYLIKTRGQQVTLSCSPISGHRSVSWYQQTPGQGLQFLFEYFSETQRNKGNFPGRFSGRQFSNSRSEMNVSTLELGDSALYLCASSIPLADNEQFFGPGTRLTVL.

V and J are TRBV2 and TRBJ2-7; unclear D gene. The germline CDR1 and CDR2 sequences are SNHLY and FYNNEI. Trimming left V 10 bases short and J 5 bases short, with 15 bases between. The CDR3 sequence is 12 residues long. The CDR3 DNA follows: TGTGCCACCTCGACAAACGTCCACGAGCAGTACTTC. It specifies CATSTNVHEQYF.

This clone came up once. This chain connects TRBV27 to TRBJ2-5; 12 positions match TRBD2. The J call may not be correct, given that the DNA end is closer to TRBJ2-7. In germline, CDR1 is MNHEY, CDR2 SMNVEV (reference sequence). The CDR3 runs to 15 residues. The CDR3: CASRLTEGLAGEQYF. The DNA for the CDR3 is TGTGCCAGCAGATTAACGGAGGGACTAGCGGGCGAGCAGTACTTC.

This chain uses TRBV6-5 with TRBJ2-1; D ambiguous. The CDR3 has 12 amino acids. Trimming pared 6 bases from V and 7 bases from J, leaving 10 bases between. Germline CDR1 is MNHEY and CDR2 is SVGAGI. The CDR3 protein is CASSSASNEQFF. The CDR3 nucleotides read TGTGCCAGCAGCTCAGCGTCGAATGAGCAGTTCTTC.

CDR3 protein: CSVEADGSNTGELFF. The CDR3 DNA reads TGCAGCGTTGAGGCAGACGGGTCGAACACCGGGGAGCTGTTTTTT. The chain recombines TRBV29-1 with TRBJ2-2; D is ambiguous. The germline CDR1 and CDR2 sequences are SQVTM and ANQGSEA. The V and J ends lost 3 bases and 0 bases respectively, with 11 bases between them. The CDR3 has 15 amino acids.